This T cell receptor beta chain was sequenced for a study of siplizumab effects on memory and regulatory T cells. Whole-study results and caveats: Reactions containing siplizumab showed mappable alloreactive CD4+ clones averaging 68.8% Treg-derived, versus approximately 28% in controls. Suppressive capability of dividing Tregs from siplizumab cultures went unverified. Naive T cells apparently outstripped memory cells in diversity and seemed major alloresponse contributors.

Per-sample assaying covered about 10^5 TCR templates. Clones were read by immunoSEQ multiplex PCR, and TCRdb kept only the in-frame ones, dropping some. The sample comprises over 85,000 clones, around 90% of which are singletons, and about 1.1% rests with the top ten. In regard to this clone: Antigen specificity is unknown.

The CDR3 consists of 15 residues. The germline gives CDR1 LNHDA, CDR2 SQIVND (reference sequence). V lost 3 bases and J lost 3; bases outside the gene matches: 6. Sample: CD4+ T cells sorted from blood. This chain uses TRBV19 with TRBJ2-7, with 9 bases fitting TRBD2. This receptor was obtained from a human donor in good health. CDR3 amino acids: CASSIRLAGFYEQYF. CDR3 DNA sequence: TGTGCCAGTAGTATCCGGCTAGCGGGGTTCTACGAGCAGTACTTC. The variable domain in full, completed from reference TRBV19 and TRBJ2-7, reads DGGITQSPKYLFRKEGQNVTLSCEQNLNHDAMYWYRQDPGQGLRLIYYSQIVNDFQKGDIAEGYSVSREKKESFPLTVTSAQKNPTAFYLCASSIRLAGFYEQYFGPGTRLTVT.